This passage covers 16 T cell receptor beta chains from one sample sequenced in a study of cytomegalovirus exposure and HLA in healthy donors (dated by TCRdb to about 2017). Library preparation used the immunoSEQ multiplex PCR assay. This is the immuneACCESS table as TCRdb keeps it, with only in-frame sequences that have V and J called. A part of the clones is gone; compared with another copy, unresolved V genes explain less than half, and the rest is unexplained. The sample table records about 110,000 clones; approximately 89% of these occur just once. In total, the top ten clones hold under 2% of the sample. Sequencing was performed on PBMCs. Receptors were obtained from a woman under 30 in good health and CMV-seronegative.

The V call is TRBV15, the J call TRBJ2-5; the match to TRBD1 covers 8 bases. CDR1 and CDR2 from the germline V gene are LNHNV and YYDKDF (reference sequence). J lost 2 bases, V lost 3 bases, and 8 bases had no gene match. This CDR3 region has 16 residues. This CDR3 reads CATSRPGQGPQETQYF. DNA of the CDR3: TGTGCCACCAGCAGGCCAGGACAGGGCCCTCAAGAGACCCAGTACTTC. Full variable domain (outside the CDR3, taken from reference TRBV15 and TRBJ2-5): DAMVIQNPRYQVTQFGKPVTLSCSQTLNHNVMYWYQQKSSQAPKLLFHYYDKDFNNEADTPDNFQSRRPNTSFCFLDIRSPGLGDTAMYLCATSRPGQGPQETQYFGPGTRLLVL.

This rearrangement joins TRBV28 to TRBJ2-7; a possible D gene is TRBD1 (6 bases). The V gene's germline CDR1 is MDHEN and CDR2 SYDVKM. V was trimmed by 5 bases and J by 3 bases, leaving 14 bases between them. CDR3 length: 14 residues. In DNA form, the CDR3 reads TGTGCCAGCAGTCCTCGGACAGTCCACTACGAGCAGTACTTC. Amino acids: CASSPRTVHYEQYF. The full variable domain, its missing parts supplied by reference TRBV28 and TRBJ2-7, is DVKVTQSSRYLVKRTGEKVFLECVQDMDHENMFWYRQDPGLGLRLIYFSYDVKMKEKGDIPEGYSVSREKKERFSLILESASTNQTSMYLCASSPRTVHYEQYFGPGTRLTVT.

This rearrangement joins TRBV11-1 to TRBJ2-2, with D possibly being TRBD2 (6 bases). This CDR3 spans 15 amino acids. Germline V gene lookup returns CDR1 SGHAT and CDR2 FQDESV (reference sequence). V lost 5 bases, J lost 7 bases, and 17 bases lay in between. The CDR3 protein is CASSPPGERNGELFF. In DNA form, the CDR3 reads TGTGCCAGCAGCCCCCCGGGGGAGCGGAACGGGGAGCTGTTTTTT.

CDR3 amino acids: CASSPGTGPEKLFF. As DNA, the CDR3 is TGTGCCAGCTCACCCGGGACAGGCCCTGAAAAACTGTTTTTT. The chain couples TRBV18 to TRBJ1-4, with TRBD1 matching over 8 bases. The CDR3 is 14 amino acids. V shed 3 bases and J 7 bases; nucleotides not matched to a gene: 4. Germline values: CDR1 KGHSH, CDR2 LQKENI.

CDR3 protein: CASSAVYRGTYGYTF. Here the CDR3 DNA reads TGTGCCAGCAGCGCAGTATACAGGGGAACCTATGGCTACACCTTC. This chain links TRBV2 with TRBJ1-2; 7 bases map to TRBD1. The CDR3 sequence is 15 residues long. The germline V gene has CDR1 SNHLY and CDR2 FYNNEI. The V segment lost 6 bases and the J segment 4 bases; nucleotides outside the gene matches: 11.

This clone has just one count. The CDR3 is CASSLVSQPQHF. The DNA for the CDR3 is TGTGCCAGCAGCTTAGTTTCGCAGCCCCAGCATTTT. This sequence joins TRBV13 and TRBJ1-5; no firm D call. Per germline, CDR1 PRHDT and CDR2 FYEKMQ (reference sequence). The CDR3 consists of 12 residues. V lost 1 base, J lost 7 bases, and 5 bases lay in between.

The V and J genes are TRBV7-6 and TRBJ2-3, with a possible D match to TRBD1 (6 bases). Germline CDR1 and CDR2: SGHVS and FNYEAQ. V was pared by 5 bases and J by 4 bases, with 16 bases between. The CDR3 is made up of 15 amino acids. For the CDR3, the DNA is TGTGCCAGCAGCGCCACCCCGACAGGCGCAGATACGCAGTATTTT. It codes for CASSATPTGADTQYF. Combining the CDR3 with reference TRBV7-6 and TRBJ2-3 gives the whole variable domain GAGVSQSPRYKVTKRGQDVALRCDPISGHVSLYWYRQALGQGPEFLTYFNYEAQQDKSGLPNDRFSAERPEGSISTLTIQRTEQRDSAMYRCASSATPTGADTQYFGPGTRLTVL.

V gene TRBV18 combines with J gene TRBJ2-1; 9 positions agree with TRBD1. Per the germline V gene, CDR1 is KGHSH and CDR2 is LQKENI. With 3 bases clipped from V and 5 bases from J, the junction kept 8 bases outside the gene matches. CDR3 length: 16 residues. The CDR3: CASSPRRRQGDNEQFF. In nucleotides, the CDR3 is TGTGCCAGCTCACCTCGTCGGAGACAGGGGGACAATGAGCAGTTCTTC.

The chain links TRBV6-4 to TRBJ2-7; 13 bases are a match to TRBD2. This CDR3 contains 19 residues. V shed 7 bases, J shed 4 bases, and the junction held 19 bases outside the gene matches. Germline V gives CDR1 MRHNA, CDR2 SNTAGT. The CDR3 DNA reads TGTGCCAGCAAGGGGGAGTCGGGACTAGCGGGGTGGGTCTGTTACGAGCAGTACTTC. It is translated as CASKGESGLAGWVCYEQYF.

The J gene is TRBJ2-7, the V gene TRBV28; D perhaps matches TRBD2 (5 bases). Germline V lookup: CDR1 MDHEN, CDR2 SYDVKM. Between the trimmed V and J ends, which lost 7 bases and 4 bases, there was a span of 17 bases. The CDR3 sequence is 14 residues long. DNA for the CDR3: TGTGCCAGCACTTCTCCCAGCGGTGGGTACGAGCAGTACTTC. Translation gives CASTSPSGGYEQYF.

The V gene is TRBV19, the J gene TRBJ1-2; tentative D call: TRBD1 (6 bases). Germline V CDR1 and CDR2: LNHDA, SQIVND (reference sequence). The ends were cut back, 8 bases at V and 7 bases at J, with 23 bases in the middle. The CDR3 consists of 15 residues. CDR3 sequence: CASRVQGHEEFGYTF. In DNA form, the CDR3 reads TGTGCCAGTCGAGTACAGGGCCACGAGGAGTTTGGCTACACCTTC.

The J gene is TRBJ1-4, the V gene TRBV27; 12 bases are a match to TRBD1. CDR3 size: 16 residues. In germline, CDR1 is MNHEY, CDR2 SMNVEV (reference sequence). After removal of 4 bases from V and 3 bases from J, the junction contained 3 bases not matched to a gene. The CDR3 region has the DNA TGTGCCAGCAGTTCGGGACAGGGGGCCGCTAATGAAAAACTGTTTTTT. The encoded protein is CASSSGQGAANEKLFF.

Only one count was recorded for this clone. The rearrangement joins TRBV5-4 to TRBJ1-2, with TRBD1 identical over 12 bases. This CDR3 has 15 residues. Per the germline V gene, CDR1 is SGHNT and CDR2 is YYREEE (reference sequence). J lost 8 bases, V lost 4 bases, and 9 bases had no gene match. CDR3 in DNA: TGTGCCAGCAGCCCGCGGGACAGGGGGCAATCAGGCTACACCTTC. Amino acids: CASSPRDRGQSGYTF.

The CDR3 reads CASSGEEQYF. The DNA for the CDR3 is TGTGCCAGCAGCGGAGAAGAGCAGTACTTC. The gene calls are TRBV28 and TRBJ2-7; D is unclear. The CDR3 has 10 amino acids. The germline CDR1 and CDR2 sequences are MDHEN and SYDVKM. V was cut by 6 bases and J by 7 bases, with 7 bases left in between.

The chain is built from TRBV5-6 and TRBJ2-7; the D is unclear. The CDR3 length is 13 residues. The V gene lost 0 bases and the J gene lost 1 base, with 5 bases spanning the gap. The V gene's germline CDR1 is SGHDT and CDR2 YYEEEE. CDR3 sequence reads: CASSLDRSYEQYF. CDR3 nucleotides: TGTGCCAGCAGCTTGGACAGATCCTACGAGCAGTACTTC.

This clone was seen once. The chain couples TRBV29-1 to TRBJ2-3, with TRBD2 identical over 11 bases. In germline, CDR1 is SQVTM, CDR2 ANQGSEA. This CDR3 contains 14 residues. The V gene end was trimmed by 7 bases and the J gene end by 6 bases; junction bases not matched to a gene: 9. CDR3 residues: CSALAGGPSDTQYF. The CDR3 DNA follows: TGCAGCGCTTTAGCGGGAGGGCCATCGGATACGCAGTATTTT.